The 27 T cell receptor beta chains below all came from one sample that was sequenced in a study of cytomegalovirus exposure and HLA in healthy donors (dated by TCRdb to about 2017). Library creation used the immunoSEQ multiplex PCR assay. For the multiplex PCR, a mixture combining 60 forward primers for TCR Vbeta segments and 13 reverse primers for TCR Jbeta segments was used. This is the immuneACCESS table as TCRdb keeps it, with only in-frame sequences that have V and J called. A part of the clones is gone; compared with another copy, unresolved V genes explain less than half, and the rest is unexplained. Here the sample has about 190,000 clones; roughly 77% occur a single time. The ten biggest clones cover approximately 5% of the sample. The material sequenced was PBMCs. The receptors were sampled from a man aged 30-40 years in good health and CMV-seropositive.

This clone was recorded once. The chain combines TRBV18 with TRBJ1-1, with a weak D call TRBD1 (5 bases). This CDR3 is 13 amino acids long. With 4 bases removed from V and 0 bases from J, the gap between germline ends came to 6 bases. The V gene's germline CDR1 is KGHSH and CDR2 LQKENI. CDR3 residues: CASSQQVNTEAFF. In DNA form, the CDR3 reads TGTGCCAGCTCACAACAGGTGAACACTGAAGCTTTCTTT.

The genes are TRBV19 and TRBJ2-7; 8 bases fit TRBD2. V lost 7 bases and J lost 2; bases outside the gene matches: 7. The CDR3 covers 14 residues. Germline CDR1 and CDR2: LNHDA and SQIVND (reference sequence). CDR3 coding DNA: TGTGCCAGTACCGGACAGCGGGGGCCCTACGAGCAGTACTTC. Translating gives CASTGQRGPYEQYF.

The chain couples TRBV2 to TRBJ2-5; D remains ambiguous. Germline CDR1 is SNHLY and CDR2 is FYNNEI. The CDR3 contains 12 residues. V shed 2 bases and J shed 7 bases, with 8 bases lying between them. The chain's CDR3 is CASSETHSTQYF. The DNA of the CDR3 is TGTGCCAGCAGTGAAACTCATTCGACCCAGTACTTC.

The rearrangement joins TRBV5-4 to TRBJ1-2, with a tentative D call TRBD1 (5 bases). Trimming pared 1 base from V and 5 bases from J, leaving 18 bases between. The CDR3 runs to 16 residues. The germline V gene encodes CDR1 SGHNT and CDR2 YYREEE (reference sequence). CDR3 in amino acids: CASSLRGGAKAYGYTF. The CDR3 nucleotides are TGTGCCAGCAGCTTGCGCGGAGGGGCAAAGGCTTATGGCTACACCTTC.

This clone was seen once. The V call is TRBV19, the J call TRBJ2-2; 7 bases are shared with TRBD2. V was pared by 3 bases and J by 3 bases, with 7 bases of the junction left unmatched. CDR3 length: 16 amino acids. In germline, CDR1 is LNHDA, CDR2 SQIVND (reference sequence). CDR3 amino acids: CASSMWGRADTGELFF. CDR3 DNA: TGTGCCAGTAGTATGTGGGGGAGGGCCGACACCGGGGAGCTGTTTTTT.

This clone was observed once. J is TRBJ1-1 and V is TRBV11-2; maybe TRBD1 (5 bases). This CDR3 has 14 amino acids. The germline V gene has CDR1 SGHAT and CDR2 FQNNGV. V was trimmed by 5 bases and J by 10 bases, leaving 20 bases between them. The CDR3 sequence is CASSPRGTGLGAFF. The CDR3, as DNA: TGTGCCAGCAGCCCCCGGGGGACTGGATTGGGAGCTTTCTTT. The full variable domain, its missing parts supplied by reference TRBV11-2 and TRBJ1-1, is EAGVAQSPRYKIIEKRQSVAFWCNPISGHATLYWYQQILGQGPKLLIQFQNNGVVDDSQLPKDRFSAERLKGVDSTLKIQPAKLEDSAVYLCASSPRGTGLGAFFGQGTRLTVV.

This clone was observed a few times. The chain carries TRBV4-1 and TRBJ2-5; 7 positions match TRBD2. Germline trimming cut 3 bases from V and 0 bases from J; bases unmatched to any gene: 1. The CDR3 extends over 14 amino acids. Germline V lookup: CDR1 MGHRA, CDR2 YSYEKL. The CDR3 is CASSHGGYQETQYF. The CDR3 DNA reads TGCGCCAGCAGCCACGGGGGGTACCAAGAGACCCAGTACTTC.

A remark on this clone: Germline and junction disagree at one end, which may indicate a read error. V and J are TRBV7-7 and TRBJ2-3, with 7 bases matching TRBD2. Germline V gives CDR1 SSHAT, CDR2 FNYEAQ (reference sequence). CDR3 size: 14 residues. CDR3 in DNA: TGTGCTAGCAGCCAGGGCGGGAGTCCAGATACGCAGTATTTT. Its translation is CASSQGGSPDTQYF.

V and J are TRBV7-3 and TRBJ2-3; maybe TRBD2 (7 bases). This CDR3 has 15 residues. Trimming cost V 5 bases and J 5 bases, with 17 bases left between them. Germline CDR1 is SGHTA and CDR2 is FQGTGA. CDR3: CASSPNGGGLDTQYF. CDR3 DNA sequence: TGTGCCAGCAGCCCAAATGGGGGGGGCTTAGATACGCAGTATTTT. The variable domain in full, with the rest retrieved from reference TRBV7-3 and TRBJ2-3, is GAGVSQTPSNKVTEKGKYVELRCDPISGHTALYWYRQSLGQGPEFLIYFQGTGAADDSGLPNDRFFAVRPEGSVSTLKIQRTERGDSAVYLCASSPNGGGLDTQYFGPGTRLTVL.

This clone was picked up a small number of times. The V and J genes are TRBV29-1 and TRBJ1-2, with TRBD1 matching 7 bases. The CDR3 is 12 amino acids. Trimming cost V 2 bases and J 7 bases; bases outside gene matches: 4. Germline V CDR1 and CDR2: SQVTM, ANQGSEA. The CDR3 loop is CSVETGDRGYTF. CDR3 DNA: TGCAGCGTTGAAACAGGGGATCGTGGCTACACCTTC.

This rearrangement joins TRBV7-2 to TRBJ1-4; tentative D call: TRBD1 (6 bases). This CDR3 is 15 amino acids long. CDR1 and CDR2 (germline): SGHTA, FQGNSA. Trimming took off 5 bases at V and 5 bases at J, with 15 bases between the two ends. The CDR3 DNA reads TGTGCCAGCAGCCCGGGAGGGGGAACAAATGAAAAACTGTTTTTT. Residues: CASSPGGGTNEKLFF.

This chain joins TRBV28 and TRBJ2-5; 10 bases are a match to TRBD2. The trim removed 6 bases at V and 0 bases at J, leaving 16 bases unmatched. The CDR3 loop spans 19 amino acids. Germline CDR1 is MDHEN and CDR2 is SYDVKM. The CDR3 reads CASRPTHGTSVGYQETQYF. For the CDR3, the DNA is TGTGCCAGCAGACCGACACACGGGACTAGCGTAGGGTACCAAGAGACCCAGTACTTC.

The chain carries TRBV2 and TRBJ1-3; D is perhaps TRBD1 (5 bases). This CDR3 spans 13 amino acids. Looked up from germline, CDR1 is SNHLY and CDR2 is FYNNEI. V was trimmed by 4 bases and J by 8 bases, leaving 12 bases between them. CDR3 residues: CASSVGGADTIYF. CDR3 coding DNA: TGTGCCAGCAGTGTGGGAGGGGCGGACACCATATATTTT.

The chain joins TRBV19 to TRBJ2-5; D is possibly TRBD1 (5 bases). The V gene's germline CDR1 is LNHDA and CDR2 SQIVND (reference sequence). This CDR3 spans 14 amino acids. V dropped 3 bases and J dropped 4 bases, with 12 bases sitting between them. The CDR3 DNA sequence: TGTGCCAGTAGTATTGGTAGGGGCGGAGAGACCCAGTACTTC. It is translated as CASSIGRGGETQYF.

The chain couples TRBV11-2 to TRBJ2-7; TRBD1 matches 8 bases. The CDR3 is 13 residues long. Germline V CDR1 and CDR2: SGHAT, FQNNGV. The junction had 1 base not matched to a gene; V was cut back by 2 bases and J by 4 bases. CDR3 protein: CASSLNRGYEQYF. In DNA form, the CDR3 reads TGTGCCAGCAGCTTAAACAGGGGGTACGAGCAGTACTTC.

The chain is built from TRBV30 and TRBJ1-6; D unclear. The CDR3 loop spans 13 amino acids. The V end was cut by 5 bases, the J end by 10 bases, with 15 bases between. Germline-derived CDR1 and CDR2 are GTSNPN and SVGIG (reference sequence). The DNA of the CDR3 is TGTGCCTGGGCCTCCGGGTACGGGTCACCCCTCCACTTT. Encoded protein: CAWASGYGSPLHF.

This clone showed up just a few times. V usage is TRBV5-8 and J usage is TRBJ2-2, with 8 bases that match TRBD2. The CDR3 is 15 amino acids. Germline V gene data show CDR1 as SGHTS and CDR2 as YDEGEE. V lost 5 bases, J lost 4 bases, and 7 bases stayed unmatched. CDR3 in amino acids: CASRISGTATGELFF. In DNA, the CDR3 is TGTGCCAGCAGGATTAGCGGGACCGCCACCGGGGAGCTGTTTTTT.

This chain's CDR3 is CASRSGLVNEQFF. The CDR3 bases are TGTGCCAGCAGATCCGGACTAGTCAATGAGCAGTTCTTC. The J gene is TRBJ2-1, the V gene TRBV28, with 7 bases lining up with TRBD2. V gave up 6 bases and J gave up 6 bases; unmatched junction bases: 5. Per the germline V gene, CDR1 is MDHEN and CDR2 is SYDVKM. The CDR3 consists of 13 residues.

Only a few counts were recorded for this clone. The chain couples TRBV6-5 to TRBJ1-1; possible D gene TRBD1, 6 bases. Trimming removed 4 bases at V and 0 bases at J, with 15 bases between. Germline V gene data show CDR1 as MNHEY and CDR2 as SVGAGI. This CDR3 comprises 16 residues. CDR3 amino acids: CASSSLRGGVNTEAFF. In DNA form, the CDR3 reads TGTGCCAGCAGTTCACTCAGGGGAGGGGTGAACACTGAAGCTTTCTTT.

This chain joins TRBV5-1 and TRBJ2-2; TRBD2 matches at 7 bases. J lost 2 bases, V lost 3 bases, and 7 bases had no gene match. The germline CDR1 and CDR2 sequences are SGHRS and YFSETQ. The CDR3 is 16 amino acids. Here the CDR3 reads CASSWTTSPNTGELFF. CDR3 coding DNA: TGCGCCAGCAGCTGGACGACTAGCCCAAACACCGGGGAGCTGTTTTTT.

This clone was recorded only once. The V gene is TRBV12-5, the J gene TRBJ2-2; unclear D gene. Germline lookup yields CDR1 LGHNT and CDR2 FRNRAP. This CDR3 region has 16 residues. Trimming removed 5 bases from V and 0 bases from J, with 13 bases in between. CDR3 amino acids: CASGQRQQANTGELFF. Here the CDR3 DNA reads TGTGCTAGTGGTCAACGGCAGCAGGCGAACACCGGGGAGCTGTTTTTT.

This rearrangement joins TRBV4-1 to TRBJ2-4, with a tentative D call TRBD1 (6 bases). This CDR3 spans 18 amino acids. With 0 bases removed from V and 0 bases from J, the gap between germline ends came to 15 bases. Germline V lookup: CDR1 MGHRA, CDR2 YSYEKL. The CDR3 region is CASSQEGGRGVAKNIQYF. CDR3 DNA sequence: TGCGCCAGCAGCCAAGAGGGCGGCAGGGGTGTAGCCAAAAACATTCAGTACTTC.

This clone was seen only a few times. Here the CDR3 omits its conserved ending phenylalanine or tryptophan, so a read error is the likely source. Because the CDR3's place on the DNA is in doubt, the DNA is left out and the CDR3 is given as listed by TCRdb. The chain employs TRBV4-3 and TRBJ1-1. The CDR3 is 9 residues long, counting both termini. CDR1 is LGHNA and CDR2 is YSLEER in the germline V gene. This chain's CDR3 is CASSPLSPV.

There are a few counts of this clone. The chain recombines TRBV29-1 with TRBJ1-5; D ambiguous. CDR1 is SQVTM and CDR2 is ANQGSEA in the germline V gene. The CDR3 runs 13 residues. Trimming removed 3 bases from V and 5 bases from J, with 11 bases in between. CDR3: CSVEMGQDQPQHF. The CDR3 DNA reads as TGCAGCGTTGAGATGGGCCAAGATCAGCCCCAGCATTTT.

The chain employs TRBV19 and TRBJ2-3; D ambiguous. The CDR3 totals 13 residues. Trimming cost V 6 bases and J 6 bases, with 13 bases left between them. The germline V gene has CDR1 LNHDA and CDR2 SQIVND (reference sequence). For the CDR3, the DNA is TGTGCCAGTAGACGACAATTAACGGATACGCAGTATTTT. Translating gives CASRRQLTDTQYF.

This clone was observed a handful of times. The chain uses TRBV2 and TRBJ1-1, with D uncertain. Germline V gene data show CDR1 as SNHLY and CDR2 as FYNNEI. The CDR3 runs to 15 residues. V lost 7 bases to trimming and J lost 0 bases, with 15 bases between them. Here the CDR3 reads CASTLGPLMNTEAFF. The CDR3 DNA is TGTGCCAGCACGCTTGGCCCCCTTATGAACACTGAAGCTTTCTTT.

The V gene is TRBV7-9, the J gene TRBJ1-4, with D possibly matching TRBD1 (6 bases). The CDR3 is made up of 14 amino acids. Germline V gene lookup returns CDR1 SEHNR and CDR2 FQNEAQ (reference sequence). Trimming removed 4 bases at V and 5 bases at J, with 11 bases between. The CDR3 loop reads CASSSTGQNEKLFF. CDR3 coding DNA: TGTGCCAGCAGCTCTACAGGGCAGAATGAAAAACTGTTTTTT.